The 29 T cell receptor beta chains reported below all come from one sample, sequenced in a study of T cells in Graves' hyperthyroidism and ophthalmopathy. Amplified TCR beta CDR3 regions came from RNA transcripts. During a first-round RT-PCR of the TCR CDR3, the HTBI primer set was used. MiXCR, applied by TCRdb to the multiplex PCR reads, yields one record per CDR3 protein. The sample yields roughly 420,000 distinct CDR3 sequences, around 14% seen once. Sequences were obtained from blood. These receptors were collected from a woman aged 18-29 years with Graves' hyperthyroidism.

This clonotype was detected a few times. The chain uses TRBV7-8 and TRBJ2-1; 9 positions agree with TRBD2. The CDR3 spans 14 residues. With V trimmed by 5 bases and J by 8 bases, 7 bases remained unmatched. Per the germline V gene, CDR1 is SGHVS and CDR2 is FQNEAQ. CDR3 sequence reads: CASSPGTSTYEQFF. In nucleotides, the CDR3 is TGTGCCAGCAGCCCCGGGACTAGCACCTATGAGCAGTTCTTC.

This clonotype occurred a few times. This may be a read error, as it is one base from a much larger clone. The chain carries TRBV2 and TRBJ1-5; D unclear. Germline-derived CDR1 and CDR2 are SNHLY and FYNNEI. The CDR3 is made up of 18 amino acids. CDR3 nucleotide sequence: TGTGCCAGCAGTGAATATCTTTTTATGGTTATCGGCAATCAGCTCCAGCATTTT. Translated: CASSEYLFMVIGNQLQHF.

The table lists this clonotype with many counts. V usage is TRBV10-3 and J usage is TRBJ2-3; 8 bases fit TRBD1. This CDR3 has 17 residues. V shed 4 bases, J shed 9 bases, and the junction held 18 bases outside the gene matches. Germline CDR1 ENHRY, CDR2 SYGVKD. The chain's CDR3 is CAISGGDRTPSRSTQYF. The DNA for the CDR3 is TGTGCCATCAGTGGGGGGGACAGGACTCCCTCAAGGAGCACGCAGTATTTT.

This clonotype has only a few counts. This chain uses TRBV29-1 with TRBJ2-7; 7 bases are a match to TRBD2. This CDR3 is built from 13 residues. The germline V gene encodes CDR1 SQVTM and CDR2 ANQGSEA. V dropped 6 bases and J dropped 1; count of bases not matched to a gene: 6. CDR3 in amino acids: CSVAGSGSYEQYF. CDR3 nucleotide sequence: TGCAGCGTCGCGGGTAGCGGGTCCTACGAGCAGTACTTC.

V and J are TRBV7-6 and TRBJ2-1, with D uncertain. CDR1 and CDR2 (germline): SGHVS, FNYEAQ. The length of the CDR3 is 12 residues. The germline V and J ends were trimmed by 2 bases and 9 bases, with 8 bases remaining between them. CDR3 in DNA: TGTGCCAGCAGCTTATTAAGGGCTGAGCAGTTCTTC. It encodes CASSLLRAEQFF.

There are many counts of this clonotype. This chain links TRBV7-8 with TRBJ2-3; 13 bases are shared with TRBD2. With 5 bases clipped from V and 0 bases from J, the junction kept 11 bases outside the gene matches. The CDR3 extends over 19 amino acids. CDR1 is SGHVS and CDR2 is FQNEAQ in the germline V gene. CDR3 in DNA: TGTGCCAGCAGCCTTACTAGCGGGAGGGGCCCGCCTAGCACAGATACGCAGTATTTT. Translating it yields CASSLTSGRGPPSTDTQYF.

Ten or more counts support this clonotype. The CDR3 nucleotides read TGTGCCAGCAGCTGGGACCCGAAGGGAAAACTGTTTTTT. Residues: CASSWDPKGKLFF. J is TRBJ1-4 and V is TRBV5-8, with D perhaps TRBD1 (5 bases). This CDR3 has 13 residues. CDR1 is SGHTS and CDR2 is YDEGEE in the germline V gene. Deletions cut 3 bases from V and 10 bases from J, with 13 bases between.

This clonotype was picked up many times. V gene TRBV7-8 combines with J gene TRBJ2-7, with D perhaps matching TRBD1 (5 bases). This CDR3 spans 15 amino acids. Trimming took off 3 bases at V and 2 bases at J, with 14 bases between the two ends. The germline gives CDR1 SGHVS, CDR2 FQNEAQ. The CDR3 here is CASSFRTIPTYEQYF. The CDR3 DNA sequence: TGTGCCAGCAGCTTTAGGACAATACCAACCTACGAGCAGTACTTC.

This clonotype has ten or more counts. The CDR3 reads CASSYWEGDNYGYTF. CDR3 DNA sequence: TGTGCCAGCAGTTACTGGGAAGGGGATAACTATGGCTACACCTTC. The gene calls are TRBV6-5 and TRBJ1-2, with a possible D match to TRBD1 (5 bases). The length of the CDR3 is 15 residues. Per the germline V gene, CDR1 is MNHEY and CDR2 is SVGAGI. V was shortened by 1 base and J by 1 base, with 10 bases between the two germline ends.

This clonotype was detected many times. This chain uses TRBV12-3 or TRBV12-4 with TRBJ2-1, with D uncertain. V was pared by 1 base and J by 5 bases, with 12 bases between. This CDR3 spans 15 amino acids. CDR3 DNA: TGTGCCAGCAGTTTAGTTGGATACCAGAACAATGAGCAGTTCTTC. Protein sequence: CASSLVGYQNNEQFF.

This clonotype has at least ten counts. The rearrangement links TRBV6-2 or TRBV6-3 to TRBJ2-7, with TRBD2 matching 7 bases. CDR1 MNHEY and CDR2 SVGEGT come from the germline V gene. The CDR3 sequence is 14 residues long. J gave up 4 bases and V 7 bases, and 10 bases lay outside the gene matches. This chain's CDR3 is CASNKGGSWYEQYF. Here the CDR3 DNA reads TGTGCCAGCAACAAAGGCGGGAGTTGGTACGAGCAGTACTTC.

This clonotype was counted many times. The rearrangement links TRBV7-9 to TRBJ2-3; D might be TRBD2 (5 bases). Trimming took 0 bases from V and 2 from J, leaving 12 bases between them. CDR1 is SEHNR, CDR2 FQNEAQ, per germline (reference sequence). This CDR3 has 16 residues. As DNA, the CDR3 is TGTGCCAGCAGCTTAGCGCGGGCTAGGCTCACAGATACGCAGTATTTT. As protein: CASSLARARLTDTQYF.

This clonotype came up many times. In DNA, the CDR3 is TGCAGTGCGCGCGTCCCGGGACAGCGGGAGACCCAGTACTTC. It is translated as CSARVPGQRETQYF. The chain uses TRBV20-1 and TRBJ2-5, with 7 bases identical to TRBD1. V was clipped by 6 bases and J by 5 bases; unmatched bases: 12. This CDR3 has 14 amino acids. CDR1 is DFQATT, CDR2 SNEGSKA, per germline (reference sequence).

The rearrangement joins TRBV9 to TRBJ1-1, with no clear D. The length of the CDR3 is 13 residues. V was pared by 4 bases and J by 4 bases, with 11 bases between. The germline gives CDR1 SGDLS, CDR2 YYNGEE. The CDR3 region has the DNA TGTGCCAGCAGCCCGACCCTCGGCACTGAAGCTTTCTTT. Its protein product is CASSPTLGTEAFF.

This clonotype came up many times. The chain has TRBV3-1 and TRBJ2-5; D is unclear. V gave up 1 base and J gave up 5 bases, with 17 bases separating them. The CDR3 runs 16 residues. Germline-derived CDR1 and CDR2 are LGHDT and YNNKEL (reference sequence). The CDR3 DNA follows: TGTGCCAGCAGCCAAGCCCCGACTCCGATTGCGGAGACCCAGTACTTC. Protein product: CASSQAPTPIAETQYF.

Concerning this clonotype: Just one base apart from a much larger clone, this may be a read error. V gene TRBV12-3 or TRBV12-4 combines with J gene TRBJ1-2; the D is unclear. The CDR3 extends over 14 amino acids. The CDR3, as DNA: TGTGCCAGCAGCTCTCTTTCTTTACGGTTTGGCTACGCCTTC. Translated, it gives CASSSLSLRFGYAF.

This chain joins TRBV28 and TRBJ1-5; tentative D call: TRBD1 (6 bases). V lost 4 bases and J lost 6, with 19 bases in between. Germline V gene sequence: CDR1 MDHEN, CDR2 SYDVKM. The CDR3 sequence is 16 residues long. CDR3 amino acids: CASSSIGGAISQPQHF. CDR3 nucleotide sequence: TGTGCCAGCAGTTCAATAGGGGGGGCCATCAGTCAGCCCCAGCATTTT.

This clonotype occurred many times. The rearrangement joins TRBV11-1 to TRBJ2-1, with TRBD2 matching over 9 bases. Trimming cost V 5 bases and J 10 bases; bases outside gene matches: 9. This CDR3 has 14 amino acids. The V gene's germline CDR1 is SGHAT and CDR2 FQDESV (reference sequence). CDR3 sequence reads: CASSPAGGPWEQFF. CDR3 DNA: TGTGCCAGCAGCCCTGCGGGGGGGCCTTGGGAGCAGTTCTTC.

This clonotype was counted at least ten times. The rearrangement links TRBV6-1 to TRBJ2-5; the D gene is possibly TRBD2 (7 bases). In germline, CDR1 is MNHNS, CDR2 SASEGT. The CDR3 loop spans 14 amino acids. Trimming took 2 bases from V and 7 from J, leaving 14 bases between them. CDR3 in amino acids: CASSEPVRGGTQYF. In nucleotides, the CDR3 is TGTGCCAGCAGTGAACCCGTAAGGGGGGGGACCCAGTACTTC.

This clonotype was seen at least ten times. The CDR3: CASSQDLSGLVDEQYF. CDR3 DNA: TGTGCCAGCAGCCAAGATTTATCAGGGTTGGTCGACGAGCAGTACTTC. The chain carries TRBV3-1 and TRBJ2-7, with a tentative D call TRBD1 (5 bases). Deletions cut 0 bases from V and 5 bases from J, with 17 bases between. Germline assignment: CDR1 LGHDT and CDR2 YNNKEL (reference sequence). The CDR3 consists of 16 residues.

This CDR3 is CASTRSRSGNTIYF. CDR3 bases: TGTGCCAGCACGAGGTCACGCTCTGGAAACACCATATATTTT. The chain links TRBV6-1 to TRBJ1-3; no reliable D call. Deletions cut 7 bases from V and 0 bases from J, with 10 bases between. Germline values: CDR1 MNHNS, CDR2 SASEGT. CDR3 length: 14 amino acids.

This chain connects TRBV18 to TRBJ2-3; D may be TRBD1 or TRBD2 (5 bases each). Per germline, CDR1 KGHSH and CDR2 LQKENI. CDR3 length equals 17 residues. With 0 bases removed from V and 4 bases from J, the gap between germline ends came to 17 bases. CDR3 DNA sequence: TGTGCCAGCTCACCACCGAGGGGCACCCGGGGTGCAGATACGCAGTATTTT. It encodes CASSPPRGTRGADTQYF.

This clonotype was found many times. The chain couples TRBV11-2 to TRBJ1-1; D remains unclear. V lost 0 bases to trimming and J lost 11 bases, with 16 bases between them. The CDR3 loop spans 14 amino acids. Germline V gene lookup returns CDR1 SGHAT and CDR2 FQNNGV. The CDR3 loop reads CASSLESRPPRAFF. In nucleotides, the CDR3 is TGTGCCAGCAGCTTAGAATCCAGACCCCCTCGCGCTTTCTTT.

In its sample, this clonotype was seen a few times. V and J are TRBV27 and TRBJ2-6, with D perhaps being TRBD1 or TRBD2 (6 bases each). The CDR3 loop spans 17 amino acids. V lost 2 bases, J lost 1 base, and 12 bases lay in between. CDR1 is MNHEY, CDR2 SMNVEV, per germline (reference sequence). The CDR3 nucleotides are TGTGCCAGCAGTTTAAGGACGGGGGCTTCTGGGGCCAACGTCCTGACTTTC. This sequence encodes CASSLRTGASGANVLTF. Using reference TRBV27 and TRBJ2-6 for the parts outside the CDR3, the full variable domain is EAQVTQNPRYLITVTGKKLTVTCSQNMNHEYMSWYRQDPGLGLRQIYYSMNVEVTDKGDVPEGYKVSRKEKRNFPLILESPSPNQTSLYFCASSLRTGASGANVLTFGAGSRLTVL.

This clonotype was recorded a few times. At one of its ends the junction is not consistent with the germline gene, which may arise from a read error. This chain connects TRBV14 to TRBJ1-6, with a possible D match to TRBD1 (5 bases). This CDR3 has 17 residues. Germline V gene lookup returns CDR1 SGHDN and CDR2 FVKESK. This CDR3 is CASSYPVPGLVNSSLHF. The CDR3 DNA is TGTGCCAGCAGCTATCCCGTGCCGGGACTGGTTAATTCATCCCTCCACTTT.

This clonotype has at least ten counts. The chain employs TRBV11-2 and TRBJ1-1; a weak D match, TRBD1 (5 bases). Germline lookup yields CDR1 SGHAT and CDR2 FQNNGV. V was shortened by 4 bases and J by 0 bases, with 12 bases between the two germline ends. The CDR3 is 15 amino acids. CDR3 coding DNA: TGTGCCAGCAGCTCCCAGGGTAAAGTGAACACTGAAGCTTTCTTT. Translation: CASSSQGKVNTEAFF.

The table lists this clonotype with a few counts. The chain joins TRBV24-1 to TRBJ2-1; D is unclear. The CDR3 has 15 amino acids. Germline V gives CDR1 KGHDR, CDR2 SFDVKD. V was cut by 6 bases and J by 8 bases, with 19 bases left in between. CDR3 sequence: CATSSTGPSDDEQFF. The CDR3 bases are TGTGCCACCAGTTCGACGGGCCCATCCGACGATGAGCAGTTCTTC.

The chain has TRBV27 and TRBJ1-3, with D unclear. Between the trimmed V and J ends, which lost 2 bases and 0 bases, there was a span of 8 bases. CDR1 and CDR2 from the germline V gene are MNHEY and SMNVEV (reference sequence). The CDR3 runs to 15 residues. The CDR3 region is CASSLQGRSGNTIYF. Written as DNA, the CDR3 is TGTGCCAGCAGTTTACAAGGGCGCTCTGGAAACACCATATATTTT.

This clonotype showed up many times. V and J are TRBV7-2 and TRBJ1-1; D is perhaps TRBD1 (6 bases). V lost 1 base and J lost 0, with 18 bases in between. Per germline, CDR1 SGHTA and CDR2 FQGNSA. The length of the CDR3 is 18 residues. CDR3 nucleotides: TGTGCCAGCAGCTTAGGCCGACAGGTGAGACCTTTGAACACTGAAGCTTTCTTT. Protein sequence: CASSLGRQVRPLNTEAFF.